This T cell receptor (beta chain) was sequenced during a study of blood T cell repertoires in COVID-19. Looking at the study overall: T cells, B-cell-depleted T cells, or PBMCs supplied cDNA or gDNA.

Generated by immunoSEQ multiplex PCR, the TCRdb table keeps only in-frame clones and is missing some. The sample contains 140,000 to 150,000 clones, around 90% of which appear only once. Trimming removed 1 base at V and 5 bases at J, with 12 bases between. This CDR3 region has 14 residues. Per the germline V gene, CDR1 is KGHSH and CDR2 is LQKENI. The gene calls are TRBV18 and TRBJ2-7, with a possible D match to TRBD2 (5 bases). The TCR originated in a man in his sixties with active or convalescent COVID-19. Sequenced: peripheral blood. CDR3 in DNA: TGTGCCAGCTCACCACTCCGGGGTAGCGACGAGCAGTACTTC. Amino acid sequence: CASSPLRGSDEQYF.